These 15 T cell receptor beta chains originate from one sample sequenced in a study of cytomegalovirus exposure and HLA in healthy donors. Primers for the PCR totalled 60 Vbeta and 13 Jbeta. Only in-frame clones appear in the TCRdb table, and some are missing; sequencing was by immunoSEQ multiplex PCR. The repertoire shows around 120,000 clones; the top ten hold roughly 4%. Sequencing input: PBMCs. These receptors were obtained from a man in his late teens or twenties in good health and CMV-seronegative.

This chain uses TRBV27 with TRBJ2-1; 8 bases are shared with TRBD1. V gave up 5 bases and J gave up 0 bases; unmatched junction bases: 9. Germline CDR1 and CDR2: MNHEY and SMNVEV (reference sequence). This CDR3 is 17 amino acids long. The CDR3: CASSATWTGSSYNEQFF. Written as DNA, the CDR3 is TGTGCCAGCAGTGCCACCTGGACAGGGAGCTCCTACAATGAGCAGTTCTTC.

The V and J genes are TRBV5-8 and TRBJ2-7, with 8 nucleotides matching TRBD2. V was pared by 0 bases and J by 5 bases, with 7 bases of the junction left unmatched. The V gene's germline CDR1 is SGHTS and CDR2 YDEGEE. The CDR3 sequence is 15 residues long. The CDR3 sequence: CASSLAPTSAHEQYF. DNA of the CDR3: TGTGCCAGCAGCTTGGCCCCGACTAGCGCCCACGAGCAGTACTTC.

The chain is built from TRBV18 and TRBJ1-4; perhaps TRBD1 as D (5 bases). Germline-derived CDR1 and CDR2 are KGHSH and LQKENI. The V end was cut by 2 bases, the J end by 5 bases, with 18 bases between. CDR3 length: 17 residues. CDR3 sequence reads: CASSPAKGEEVNEKLFF. The CDR3 DNA sequence: TGTGCCAGCTCACCAGCAAAAGGGGAGGAAGTGAATGAAAAACTGTTTTTT.

The J gene is TRBJ2-1, the V gene TRBV15; 9 bases are a match to TRBD2. Trimming cost V 0 bases and J 2 bases; bases outside gene matches: 5. This CDR3 contains 17 residues. Germline V gene lookup returns CDR1 LNHNV and CDR2 YYDKDF (reference sequence). CDR3: CATSRDPSSGTYNEQFF. Written as DNA, the CDR3 is TGTGCCACCAGCAGAGATCCGTCTAGCGGGACCTACAATGAGCAGTTCTTC. The whole variable domain, remainder taken from reference TRBV15 and TRBJ2-1, is DAMVIQNPRYQVTQFGKPVTLSCSQTLNHNVMYWYQQKSSQAPKLLFHYYDKDFNNEADTPDNFQSRRPNTSFCFLDIRSPGLGDTAMYLCATSRDPSSGTYNEQFFGPGTRLTVL.

The chain couples TRBV19 to TRBJ1-1; 11 nucleotides align to TRBD1. The CDR3 contains 14 residues. CDR1 is LNHDA and CDR2 is SQIVND in the germline V gene (reference sequence). Trimming took 0 bases from V and 7 from J; bases not matched to a gene: 1. The chain's CDR3 is CASSIEGTGGEAFF. In DNA form, the CDR3 reads TGTGCCAGTAGTATAGAAGGGACAGGGGGTGAAGCTTTCTTT.

The chain uses TRBV25-1 and TRBJ1-2, with 7 positions matching TRBD1. This CDR3 is built from 14 residues. Per the germline V gene, CDR1 is MGHDK and CDR2 is SYGVNS. V shed 7 bases and J 3 bases; nucleotides not matched to a gene: 8. The CDR3 nucleotides read TGTGCCAGCATGGGACCGGGACAGCACTATGGCTACACCTTC. Protein: CASMGPGQHYGYTF.

The V call is TRBV5-5, the J call TRBJ1-2; the D is unclear. V lost 0 bases, J lost 2 bases, and 11 bases lay in between. CDR1 is SGHKS and CDR2 is YYEKEE in the germline V gene (reference sequence). This CDR3 region has 15 residues. The chain's CDR3 is CASSLEGAENYGYTF. DNA of the CDR3: TGTGCCAGCAGCTTGGAGGGAGCAGAAAACTATGGCTACACCTTC.

This chain joins TRBV9 and TRBJ2-5, with TRBD2 matching 12 bases. This CDR3 contains 15 residues. The trim removed 2 bases at V and 5 bases at J, leaving 4 bases unmatched. The germline CDR1 and CDR2 sequences are SGDLS and YYNGEE. The CDR3, as DNA: TGTGCCAGCAGCGTGACTAGCGGGGGATCGGAGACCCAGTACTTC. Translating gives CASSVTSGGSETQYF.

The V gene is TRBV4-1, the J gene TRBJ2-5; maybe TRBD1 (6 bases). The last part of the DNA fits TRBJ2-7 better; the J call may be wrong. The CDR3 totals 16 residues. The V gene's germline CDR1 is MGHRA and CDR2 YSYEKL. The CDR3 nucleotides read TGCGCCAGCAGCCAGGGGGCAGGGGCAACTTCCTACGAGCAGTACTTC. Translation gives CASSQGAGATSYEQYF.

The chain is built from TRBV5-3 and TRBJ2-7, with D unresolved. TRBV5-3 falls under the ORF class, with uncertain function. The CDR3 loop spans 17 amino acids. Deletions cut 1 base from V and 5 bases from J, with 22 bases between. CDR3 region: CARSLLSCVHGSDEQYF. The CDR3 DNA reads as TGTGCCAGAAGCTTGTTATCTTGCGTTCACGGCAGCGACGAGCAGTACTTC.

The V call is TRBV6-1, the J call TRBJ2-1; tentatively, D is TRBD1 (5 bases). CDR3 length: 15 residues. In germline, CDR1 is MNHNS, CDR2 SASEGT. V lost 5 bases and J 4 bases, leaving 15 bases between the germline ends. The DNA for the CDR3 is TGTGCCAGCAGTTTCTTCGGACAAAAATACAATGAGCAGTTCTTC. Amino acid sequence: CASSFFGQKYNEQFF.

The CDR3 DNA is TGTGCCATCAGTGACGAGGGAATATTTGAGAACACTGAAGCTTTCTTT. Translating gives CAISDEGIFENTEAFF. The V gene is TRBV10-3, the J gene TRBJ1-1, with D uncertain. Germline loops: CDR1 ENHRY, CDR2 SYGVKD. Trimming removed 3 bases from V and 1 base from J, with 15 bases in between. This CDR3 comprises 16 residues.

The gene calls are TRBV19 and TRBJ1-2, with unresolved D. Per the germline V gene, CDR1 is LNHDA and CDR2 is SQIVND (reference sequence). This CDR3 region has 18 residues. Between the trimmed V and J ends, which lost 1 base and 8 bases, there was a span of 26 bases. The CDR3 region is CASSIAFMTGTSLAGYTF. For the CDR3, the DNA is TGTGCCAGTAGTATAGCGTTTATGACTGGCACCTCCTTGGCGGGCTACACCTTC.

CDR3 in DNA: TGTGCCAGCAGTGAGAGACAGGGCGACTCTGGAAACACCATATATTTT. Its translation is CASSERQGDSGNTIYF. The chain uses TRBV2 and TRBJ1-3, with 7 bases matching TRBD1. CDR1 is SNHLY, CDR2 FYNNEI, per germline. CDR3 length: 16 amino acids. With V trimmed by 3 bases and J by 0 bases, 5 bases remained unmatched.

The chain couples TRBV5-1 to TRBJ2-1, with TRBD2 as a possible D gene (6 bases). CDR3 length: 13 amino acids. Germline CDR1 and CDR2: SGHRS and YFSETQ. With 2 bases removed from V and 8 bases from J, the gap between germline ends came to 11 bases. The CDR3 DNA follows: TGCGCCAGCAGCTTAAGGACTAACGATGAGCAGTTCTTC. This encodes CASSLRTNDEQFF. Full variable domain (missing parts from reference TRBV5-1 and TRBJ2-1): KAGVTQTPRYLIKTRGQQVTLSCSPISGHRSVSWYQQTPGQGLQFLFEYFSETQRNKGNFPGRFSGRQFSNSRSEMNVSTLELGDSALYLCASSLRTNDEQFFGPGTRLTVL.